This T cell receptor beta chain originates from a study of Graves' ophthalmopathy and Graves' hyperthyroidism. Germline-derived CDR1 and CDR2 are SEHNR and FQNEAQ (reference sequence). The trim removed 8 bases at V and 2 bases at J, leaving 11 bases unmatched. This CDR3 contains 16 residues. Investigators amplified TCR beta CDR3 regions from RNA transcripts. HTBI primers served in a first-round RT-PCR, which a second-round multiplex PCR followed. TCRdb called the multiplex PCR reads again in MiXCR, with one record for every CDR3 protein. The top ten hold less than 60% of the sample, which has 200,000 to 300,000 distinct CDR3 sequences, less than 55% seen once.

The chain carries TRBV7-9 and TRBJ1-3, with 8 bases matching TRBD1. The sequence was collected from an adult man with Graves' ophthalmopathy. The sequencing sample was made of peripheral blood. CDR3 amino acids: CASSPSLDRAGNTIYF. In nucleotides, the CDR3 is TGTGCCAGCTCCCCAAGTCTGGACAGGGCTGGAAACACCATATATTTT.